What follows are 29 T cell receptor beta chains derived from one specimen sequenced in a study of T cells expressing NK-cell markers. TCRdb re-analyzed the 5' RACE reads; it lists each CDR3 protein once, without DNA. The sample table sets out about 260,000 distinct CDR3 sequences. The specimen sequenced was blood T cells: a sorted CD56 or NKG2C T cell subset, CD4+ or CD8+ T cells, or bulk PBMC T cells (not recorded which). These receptors originate from a woman aged 18 to 75 in good health.

The rearrangement joins TRBV18 to TRBJ2-1. The CDR3 runs to 15 residues. Per the germline V gene, CDR1 is KGHSH and CDR2 is LQKENI. The CDR3 reads CASSLQSSSYNEQFF.

V is TRBV6-2 or TRBV6-3 and J is TRBJ2-1; TCRdb selects TRBD2, and the lack of DNA leaves this call unchecked. This CDR3 is 14 amino acids long. From germline, CDR1 is MNHEY and CDR2 SVGEGT. CDR3 residues: CASTTREDHNEQFF.

V gene TRBV6-9 combines with J gene TRBJ2-1; the TCRdb call, TRBD2, lacks DNA for checking. From germline, CDR1 is MNHGY and CDR2 SVAAGI. The CDR3 contains 15 residues. The chain's CDR3 is CASSLSSGPRNEQFF.

The V call is TRBV7-2, the J call TRBJ1-4; TCRdb's D call of TRBD1 is untestable without DNA. Germline CDR1 SGHTA, CDR2 FQGNSA. CDR3 length: 16 amino acids. CDR3 sequence reads: CASSAHARGLNEKLFF.

The V call is TRBV12-3 or TRBV12-4, the J call TRBJ1-5. The CDR3 runs 11 residues. This CDR3 reads CASSLTDPQHF.

The chain carries TRBV20-1 and TRBJ2-7; TCRdb calls TRBD1, which cannot be checked without DNA. Germline V gene lookup returns CDR1 DFQATT and CDR2 SNEGSKA (reference sequence). There are 14 residues in the CDR3. CDR3: CSAITGAVSYEQYF.

V and J are TRBV20-1 and TRBJ2-1; absent DNA, TCRdb's TRBD2 call cannot be checked. This CDR3 contains 14 residues. Looked up from germline, CDR1 is DFQATT and CDR2 is SNEGSKA (reference sequence). CDR3: CSASGGPVGNEQFF.

The CDR3 is CASSQGIADYEQYF. This chain uses TRBV11-1 with TRBJ2-7; TCRdb designates TRBD2, a call that cannot be tested without DNA. Per the germline V gene, CDR1 is SGHAT and CDR2 is FQDESV (reference sequence). The CDR3 totals 14 residues.

The chain combines TRBV19 with TRBJ2-1; TCRdb lists TRBD2, though no DNA is available to test this call. The length of the CDR3 is 17 residues. Germline V gives CDR1 LNHDA, CDR2 SQIVND (reference sequence). CDR3 loop: CASSLYTSGGLRNEQFF.

The rearrangement joins TRBV12-3 or TRBV12-4 to TRBJ1-5; TCRdb picks TRBD1, but there is no DNA to check that call. The CDR3 totals 18 residues. The CDR3 protein is CASSRPRTVGYSNQPQHF.

The chain joins TRBV10-3 to TRBJ2-1; without DNA, the TCRdb call of TRBD2 cannot be checked. The CDR3 runs 14 residues. The germline CDR1 and CDR2 sequences are ENHRY and SYGVKD. CDR3: CAIQKRGASNEQFF.

V is TRBV5-4 and J is TRBJ2-5; TCRdb lists TRBD1, though no DNA is available to test this call. This CDR3 is built from 14 residues. Germline V gene data show CDR1 as SGHNT and CDR2 as YYREEE (reference sequence). The CDR3 loop reads CASSLFSRGETQYF.

The V call is TRBV20-1, the J call TRBJ2-5; TCRdb's D call, TRBD2, is unchecked because there is no DNA. Germline CDR1 and CDR2: DFQATT and SNEGSKA (reference sequence). CDR3 size: 14 residues. The CDR3: CSARASGRGETQYF.

The chain uses TRBV20-1 and TRBJ1-5; TCRdb names TRBD1, which stays unverified in the absence of DNA. The CDR3 extends over 15 amino acids. Germline CDR1 and CDR2: DFQATT and SNEGSKA (reference sequence). CDR3 amino acids: CSASKAWSLNQPQHF.

V usage is TRBV7-2 and J usage is TRBJ1-4; TCRdb designates TRBD1, a call that cannot be tested without DNA. Looked up from germline, CDR1 is SGHTA and CDR2 is FQGNSA. This CDR3 contains 15 residues. The CDR3 spells CASSSSGGTEEKLFF.

The chain links TRBV19 to TRBJ2-7. There are 11 residues in the CDR3. Germline assignment: CDR1 LNHDA and CDR2 SQIVND (reference sequence). This CDR3 reads CASSQGVEQYF. Complete variable domain (other parts from reference TRBV19 and TRBJ2-7): DGGITQSPKYLFRKEGQNVTLSCEQNLNHDAMYWYRQDPGQGLRLIYYSQIVNDFQKGDIAEGYSVSREKKESFPLTVTSAQKNPTAFYLCASSQGVEQYFGPGTRLTVT.

This chain connects TRBV18 to TRBJ2-7. Germline V CDR1 and CDR2: KGHSH, LQKENI. The CDR3 covers 13 residues. This chain's CDR3 is CASSPPGRNEQYF.

The genes are TRBV5-1 and TRBJ1-4; TCRdb selects TRBD1, and the lack of DNA leaves this call unchecked. CDR1 and CDR2 (germline): SGHRS, YFSETQ. CDR3 length equals 15 residues. The CDR3 spells CASSALGTRNEKLFF.

The gene calls are TRBV12-3 or TRBV12-4 and TRBJ1-4; TCRdb selects TRBD1, and the lack of DNA leaves this call unchecked. The CDR3 is 14 amino acids. CDR3 sequence reads: CASSAGGAGEKLFF.

The chain joins TRBV20-1 to TRBJ2-7; TCRdb returns TRBD1, unconfirmable since there is no DNA. The CDR3 totals 16 residues. Germline CDR1 and CDR2: DFQATT and SNEGSKA (reference sequence). The CDR3: CSARDPDAGAAYEQYF.

CDR3 protein: CASSAGLAVETQYF. The chain has TRBV5-1 and TRBJ2-5; TCRdb picks TRBD2, but there is no DNA to check that call. This CDR3 is 14 amino acids long. Germline V CDR1 and CDR2: SGHRS, YFSETQ.

The V and J genes are TRBV5-1 and TRBJ2-5. CDR1 SGHRS and CDR2 YFSETQ come from the germline V gene. This CDR3 comprises 13 residues. The CDR3 sequence: CASSLLPIETQYF.

This chain joins TRBV12-3 or TRBV12-4 and TRBJ1-2; TCRdb picks TRBD1, but there is no DNA to check that call. CDR3 size: 16 residues. The CDR3 protein is CASSWTGPQTNYGYTF.

The J gene is TRBJ2-7, the V gene TRBV7-2; the TRBD2 assignment by TCRdb is unverifiable without DNA. Germline assignment: CDR1 SGHTA and CDR2 FQGNSA. This CDR3 comprises 15 residues. Here the CDR3 reads CASSLRTSGISWQYF.

The J gene is TRBJ2-1, the V gene TRBV20-1; TCRdb's D gene call, TRBD1, goes unchecked for lack of DNA. The CDR3 contains 17 residues. Germline assignment: CDR1 DFQATT and CDR2 SNEGSKA (reference sequence). The CDR3 region is CSARDSLAGASYNEQFF.

The chain has TRBV20-1 and TRBJ2-5. The CDR3 is 13 amino acids. The germline V gene has CDR1 DFQATT and CDR2 SNEGSKA (reference sequence). The CDR3 sequence is CSARTLAMETQYF.

The gene calls are TRBV14 and TRBJ1-1; the D call from TCRdb, TRBD1, cannot be confirmed without DNA. The CDR3 sequence is 14 residues long. The germline CDR1 and CDR2 sequences are SGHDN and FVKESK. This CDR3 is CASSQVWGATEAFF. The full variable domain, in which reference TRBV14 and TRBJ1-1 provide the parts outside the CDR3, is EAGVTQFPSHSVIEKGQTVTLRCDPISGHDNLYWYRRVMGKEIKFLLHFVKESKQDESGMPNNRFLAERTGGTYSTLKVQPAELEDSGVYFCASSQVWGATEAFFGQGTRLTVV.

V is TRBV7-2 and J is TRBJ2-3; TCRdb's D gene call, TRBD1, goes unchecked for lack of DNA. The CDR3 spans 14 residues. The germline V gene encodes CDR1 SGHTA and CDR2 FQGNSA. The CDR3 spells CASSSTGSTDTQYF.

V and J are TRBV9 and TRBJ2-5; TCRdb proposes TRBD2, but this gene call is untestable without DNA. The germline V gene has CDR1 SGDLS and CDR2 YYNGEE. This CDR3 has 15 residues. CDR3 residues: CASSAGQLDSETQYF.